This TCR beta chain comes out of a study of cytomegalovirus exposure and HLA in healthy donors. PCR involved 60 Vbeta and 13 Jbeta primers. TCRdb's table, derived via immunoSEQ multiplex PCR, lists solely in-frame clones and lacks some. This sample yields 80,000 or so clones, of which more than 60% are seen a single time; around 3.1% belongs to the top ten. By its share, this clone is medium-sized. V lost 5 bases, J lost 5 bases, and 8 bases stayed unmatched. CDR1 SGHNT and CDR2 YENEEA come from the germline V gene. The CDR3 has 15 amino acids. The receptor's source is a man in his fifties in good health and CMV-seropositive. The genes are TRBV11-3 and TRBJ1-1; 10 bases are shared with TRBD1. The sequenced sample consisted of PBMCs. The CDR3 DNA reads TGTGCCAGCAGCACCCGGACAGGGGGTGATACTGAAGCTTTCTTT. The encoded protein is CASSTRTGGDTEAFF.